The sequence of this TCR beta chain was determined in a study of shared clonotypes between healthy human individuals. Whole-study context: Each donor had three CD4 naive, three CD4 memory, two CD8 naive and one CD8 memory plate. General study points: Clonotypes not shared had lower generation probabilities than those common to all four donors.

A remark on this clone: The antigen is not known.

Replicate PCRs run on sorted subsets employed 200 to 250 ng DNA, roughly 30,000 T cell genomes. Method: immunoSEQ multiplex PCR; TCRdb's copy keeps in-frame clones and lacks some. Altogether roughly 2.5 million clones are present, approximately 94% being singletons, with the ten largest covering roughly 0.13%. The germline gives CDR1 SNHLY, CDR2 FYNNEI. V shed 5 bases, J shed 6 bases, and the junction held 6 bases outside the gene matches. CDR3 size: 13 residues. The sample consisted of naive CD4+ T cells sorted from blood. Noted subset: CD45RA+ positively selected. This sequence joins TRBV2 and TRBJ2-7, with TRBD1 identical over 8 bases. The receptor's source is a man in his late teens or twenties in good health. Here the CDR3 reads CASSLQGAGEQYF. DNA of the CDR3: TGTGCCAGCAGTCTTCAGGGGGCTGGCGAGCAGTACTTC.